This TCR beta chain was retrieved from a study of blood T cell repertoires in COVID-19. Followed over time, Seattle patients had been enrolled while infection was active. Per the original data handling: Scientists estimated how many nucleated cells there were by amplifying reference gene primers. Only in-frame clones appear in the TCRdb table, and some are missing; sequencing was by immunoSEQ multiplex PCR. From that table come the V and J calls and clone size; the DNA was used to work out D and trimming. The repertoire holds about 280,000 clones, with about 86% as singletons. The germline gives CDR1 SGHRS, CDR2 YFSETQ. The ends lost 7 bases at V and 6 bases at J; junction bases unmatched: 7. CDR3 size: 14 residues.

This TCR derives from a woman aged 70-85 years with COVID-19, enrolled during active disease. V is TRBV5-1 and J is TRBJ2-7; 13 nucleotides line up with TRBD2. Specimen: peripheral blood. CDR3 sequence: CASGLTSGGVEQYF. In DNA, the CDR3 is TGCGCCAGCGGCCTTACTAGCGGGGGGGTCGAGCAGTACTTC.